The clone carrying this T cell receptor beta chain showed up just a few times. Its antigen remains unknown. This record comes from a study of response to subunit inactivated influenza vaccine. Trimming took off 2 bases at V and 8 bases at J, with 4 bases between the two ends. Germline V gene data show CDR1 as MDHEN and CDR2 as SYDVKM. This CDR3 comprises 11 residues. General study results and limits: Authors suggested that a seasonal influenza vaccination recruits few new T cells each time.

TCRdb reprocessed the RT-PCR reads via MiXCR and lists one record per CDR3 protein. The sample holds roughly 700,000 distinct CDR3 sequences; 15% to 19% are singletons and the top ten take 11%. Material: PBMCs from blood, obtained roughly 12 days after vaccination. The TCR was taken from a man between 45 and 60 years old who received an inactivated influenza vaccine. The chain carries TRBV28 and TRBJ1-3; D gene unclear. This chain's CDR3 is CASSLIDTIYF. CDR3 DNA sequence: TGTGCCAGCAGTTTAATTGACACCATATATTTT.